The 25 T cell receptor beta chains in this list originate from one sample, sequenced in a study of blood T cell repertoires in COVID-19 (TCRdb year 2020). The method behind the library was the immunoSEQ multiplex PCR assay. TCRdb took over this immuneACCESS table, retaining in-frame rearrangements with V and J assigned. Such tables are incomplete; in checked studies, under half of the missing clones stem from an unresolved V gene, and the remainder is unexplained. The sample table lists approximately 90,000 clones, roughly 90% of them with a count of one. The ten largest clonotypes hold less than 8.5% of the sample. The sample comprised peripheral blood. The source of these receptors is a man in his sixties with acute or convalescent COVID-19.

This clone was seen just once. V and J are TRBV14 and TRBJ1-5; D might be TRBD1 (5 bases). Germline V gene lookup returns CDR1 SGHDN and CDR2 FVKESK. This CDR3 comprises 15 residues. Deletions cut 1 base from V and 0 bases from J, with 7 bases between. CDR3 region: CASSQGTNSNQPQHF. As DNA, the CDR3 is TGTGCCAGCAGCCAAGGGACAAATAGCAATCAGCCCCAGCATTTT.

This clone appeared once. CDR3 bases: TGTGCCAGCATGCTCCGCGCTAGCGGGTATCGTACGCAGTATTTT. Amino acid sequence: CASMLRASGYRTQYF. V gene TRBV6-5 combines with J gene TRBJ2-3, with 8 bases matching TRBD2. The CDR3 runs 15 residues. V lost 7 bases, J lost 8 bases, and 14 bases stayed unmatched. Germline assignment: CDR1 MNHEY and CDR2 SVGAGI.

The CDR3, as DNA: TGCGCCAGCAGCACCGGACTAGCGGGGAACACCGGGGAGCTGTTTTTT. It translates to CASSTGLAGNTGELFF. The chain joins TRBV5-1 to TRBJ2-2, with TRBD2 matching 11 bases. The V gene's germline CDR1 is SGHRS and CDR2 YFSETQ. J was trimmed by 1 base and V by 4 bases; bases with no gene match: 3. CDR3 length: 16 amino acids.

V gene TRBV5-4 combines with J gene TRBJ1-6, with no clear D. The CDR3 consists of 15 residues. Germline assignment: CDR1 SGHNT and CDR2 YYREEE (reference sequence). V lost 1 base, J lost 5 bases, and 10 bases lay in between. As DNA, the CDR3 is TGTGCCAGCAGCTTGTATTTCGAGGATAATTCACCCCTCCACTTT. Protein product: CASSLYFEDNSPLHF.

This clone appeared once. V gene TRBV5-4 combines with J gene TRBJ2-7; D might be TRBD1 (5 bases). Trimming removed 4 bases from V and 7 bases from J, with 15 bases in between. Germline V gene data show CDR1 as SGHNT and CDR2 as YYREEE (reference sequence). The CDR3 is 13 residues long. This CDR3 is CASSPRRSGEQYF. CDR3 DNA: TGTGCCAGCAGCCCCCGAAGGTCAGGGGAGCAGTACTTC.

The rearrangement uses TRBV9 and TRBJ2-1; no clear D. The CDR3 runs 18 residues. CDR1 is SGDLS, CDR2 YYNGEE, per germline. Trimming removed 5 bases from V and 2 bases from J, with 23 bases in between. CDR3 residues: CASSLTPSGGNTYNEQFF. CDR3 DNA: TGTGCCAGCAGTCTCACCCCGTCCGGCGGAAATACCTACAATGAGCAGTTCTTC.

This sequence joins TRBV9 and TRBJ2-7, with 9 positions matching TRBD2. This CDR3 has 14 residues. Germline V lookup: CDR1 SGDLS, CDR2 YYNGEE. Unmatched junction bases numbered 2, after V lost 2 bases and J lost 2 bases. CDR3 sequence: CASSVSGGPYEQYF. The CDR3 bases are TGTGCCAGCAGCGTTAGCGGGGGCCCCTACGAGCAGTACTTC.

Comment on this clone: At the DNA level, this CDR3 is encoded by other sequences in the same sample as well. V and J are TRBV9 and TRBJ1-1; D unresolved. CDR3 length: 13 amino acids. The V and J ends lost 0 bases and 1 base respectively, with 4 bases between them. Looked up from germline, CDR1 is SGDLS and CDR2 is YYNGEE. The CDR3 sequence: CASSVAGNTEAFF. The CDR3 DNA reads TGTGCCAGCAGCGTAGCAGGGAACACTGAAGCTTTCTTT.

The CDR3 spells CASSLSGGVDEQFF. Here the CDR3 DNA reads TGTGCCAGCAGCTTAAGTGGCGGGGTGGATGAGCAGTTCTTC. The chain joins TRBV7-9 to TRBJ2-1; possibly TRBD2 for D (6 bases). This CDR3 comprises 14 residues. The germline gives CDR1 SEHNR, CDR2 FQNEAQ (reference sequence). V dropped 2 bases and J dropped 8 bases, with 13 bases sitting between them.

This clone was observed a handful of times. The chain couples TRBV5-4 to TRBJ2-1, with 10 bases matching TRBD2. Looked up from germline, CDR1 is SGHNT and CDR2 is YYREEE (reference sequence). Trimming removed 2 bases from V and 3 bases from J; junction bases left unmatched: 2. This CDR3 is built from 15 residues. CDR3 sequence reads: CASSFSGGSYNEQFF. As DNA, the CDR3 is TGTGCCAGCAGCTTTAGCGGGGGGAGCTACAATGAGCAGTTCTTC.

The rearrangement links TRBV5-1 to TRBJ2-1, with D possibly TRBD2 on 6 matching bases. The V gene's germline CDR1 is SGHRS and CDR2 YFSETQ. There are 14 residues in the CDR3. The ends were cut back, 3 bases at V and 6 bases at J, with 13 bases in the middle. The CDR3 bases are TGCGCCAGCAGCTCCGGTACTAGCAGCAATGAGCAGTTCTTC. Its protein is CASSSGTSSNEQFF.

This clone was found a few times. The V and J genes are TRBV24-1 and TRBJ2-3; 8 bases match TRBD1. The V gene end was trimmed by 2 bases and the J gene end by 1 base; junction bases not matched to a gene: 4. The germline V gene has CDR1 KGHDR and CDR2 SFDVKD. This CDR3 is 16 amino acids long. As DNA, the CDR3 is TGTGCCACCAGTGATTCGATGACAGGGGGCACAGATACGCAGTATTTT. Its protein product is CATSDSMTGGTDTQYF.

For the CDR3, the DNA is TGTGCCAGCAGCTTGGCCCCCGGGACATTTCTTCATGGCTACACCTTC. This encodes CASSLAPGTFLHGYTF. The V and J genes are TRBV5-4 and TRBJ1-2, with D perhaps TRBD1 (6 bases). CDR3 length: 16 residues. The germline gives CDR1 SGHNT, CDR2 YYREEE (reference sequence). Trimming took off 0 bases at V and 6 bases at J, with 18 bases between the two ends.

This clone has just one count. The gene calls are TRBV5-5 and TRBJ1-5; D ambiguous. Germline values: CDR1 SGHKS, CDR2 YYEKEE (reference sequence). Trimming cost V 4 bases and J 1 base, with 18 bases left between them. The CDR3 contains 17 residues. CDR3 bases: TGTGCCAGCAGCCCGGGGTTACGCTTAGCCAGCAATCAGCCCCAGCATTTT. Translated, it gives CASSPGLRLASNQPQHF. Together with reference TRBV5-5 and TRBJ1-5, the CDR3 gives the full variable domain: DAGVTQSPTHLIKTRGQQVTLRCSPISGHKSVSWYQQVLGQGPQFIFQYYEKEERGRGNFPDRFSARQFPNYSSELNVNALLLGDSALYLCASSPGLRLASNQPQHFGDGTRLSIL.

The rearrangement links TRBV7-6 to TRBJ2-3; 13 bases fit TRBD2. Germline values: CDR1 SGHVS, CDR2 FNYEAQ. V shed 6 bases and J 2 bases; nucleotides not matched to a gene: 5. CDR3 length equals 16 residues. The CDR3 DNA follows: TGTGCCAGCAGTCAGGGACTAGCGGGGTTCACAGATACGCAGTATTTT. Translation gives CASSQGLAGFTDTQYF.

The chain employs TRBV29-1 and TRBJ1-2; TRBD1 is a possible D gene (5 bases). Trimming removed 3 bases from V and 6 bases from J, with 8 bases in between. The CDR3 spans 11 residues. Germline CDR1 is SQVTM and CDR2 is ANQGSEA. CDR3 loop: CSVDTGDGYTF. CDR3 sequence (DNA): TGCAGCGTTGATACGGGGGATGGCTACACCTTC. Drawing the rest from reference TRBV29-1 and TRBJ1-2, the complete variable domain is SAVISQKPSRDICQRGTSLTIQCQVDSQVTMMFWYRQQPGQSLTLIATANQGSEATYESGFVIDKFPISRPNLTFSTLTVSNMSPEDSSIYLCSVDTGDGYTFGSGTRLTVV.

Only one count was recorded for this clone. This chain links TRBV29-1 with TRBJ1-2; possible D gene TRBD1, 5 bases. Germline CDR1 and CDR2: SQVTM and ANQGSEA. Trimming removed 6 bases from V and 5 bases from J, with 16 bases in between. CDR3 length: 13 amino acids. The CDR3 spells CSVQPQGGYGYTF. The CDR3 bases are TGCAGCGTCCAACCCCAGGGTGGATATGGCTACACCTTC.

This chain connects TRBV7-8 to TRBJ2-2; 9 positions agree with TRBD1. CDR3 length: 16 amino acids. The V and J ends lost 2 bases and 4 bases, in that order; junction bases with no gene match: 5. Per the germline V gene, CDR1 is SGHVS and CDR2 is FQNEAQ. CDR3 DNA sequence: TGTGCCAGCAGCTTATTTCGACAGGGGGTCACCGGGGAGCTGTTTTTT. Translated, it gives CASSLFRQGVTGELFF.

The rearrangement joins TRBV11-2 to TRBJ2-7; D is perhaps TRBD1 (6 bases). Trimming stripped 6 bases from V and 5 bases from J, with 14 bases between. The CDR3 consists of 13 residues. The germline gives CDR1 SGHAT, CDR2 FQNNGV. The CDR3 DNA is TGTGCCAGCAGAACAGGGATCGGCCACGAGCAGTACTTC. Protein sequence: CASRTGIGHEQYF.

The chain links TRBV6-1 to TRBJ1-5; D gene ambiguous. With 2 bases removed from V and 1 base from J, the gap between germline ends came to 9 bases. The CDR3 loop spans 15 amino acids. Germline V lookup: CDR1 MNHNS, CDR2 SASEGT. The CDR3 DNA is TGTGCCAGCAGTGAAAATCCCAGAAGCAATCAGCCCCAGCATTTT. Amino acid sequence: CASSENPRSNQPQHF.

V gene TRBV5-1 combines with J gene TRBJ2-7; D gene uncertain. Trimming pared 4 bases from V and 4 bases from J, leaving 12 bases between. The CDR3 consists of 13 residues. Germline CDR1 SGHRS, CDR2 YFSETQ. The CDR3 DNA reads as TGCGCCAGCAGCCGATTAGACGGGTACGAGCAGTACTTC. Protein sequence: CASSRLDGYEQYF. The full variable domain, rest sourced from reference TRBV5-1 and TRBJ2-7, is KAGVTQTPRYLIKTRGQQVTLSCSPISGHRSVSWYQQTPGQGLQFLFEYFSETQRNKGNFPGRFSGRQFSNSRSEMNVSTLELGDSALYLCASSRLDGYEQYFGPGTRLTVT.

The J gene is TRBJ1-2, the V gene TRBV3-1 (or the pseudogene TRBV3-2); D gene uncertain. Germline V CDR1 and CDR2: LGHDT, YNNKEL (reference sequence). Trimming took 2 bases from V and 5 from J, leaving 12 bases between them. CDR3 size: 14 residues. CDR3 in amino acids: CASSQFGVSYGYTF. As DNA, the CDR3 is TGTGCCAGCAGCCAATTCGGGGTCTCTTATGGCTACACCTTC.

This chain links TRBV7-9 with TRBJ1-2, with D tentatively TRBD1 (6 bases). CDR1 is SEHNR, CDR2 FQNEAQ, per germline (reference sequence). V was clipped by 5 bases and J by 3 bases, with 13 bases between them. The CDR3 spans 14 residues. The CDR3 region is CASSPGRGHYGYTF. In nucleotides, the CDR3 is TGTGCCAGCAGCCCCGGCAGGGGACACTATGGCTACACCTTC.

The genes are TRBV5-6 and TRBJ2-3; 8 nucleotides match TRBD2. CDR3 length equals 15 residues. J was trimmed by 4 bases and V by 4 bases; bases with no gene match: 8. Germline values: CDR1 SGHDT, CDR2 YYEEEE. For the CDR3, the DNA is TGTGCCAGCAGCGCCGGGGGGGCTAAATCAGATACGCAGTATTTT. This encodes CASSAGGAKSDTQYF. Full variable domain (rest looked up from reference TRBV5-6 and TRBJ2-3): DAGVTQSPTHLIKTRGQQVTLRCSPKSGHDTVSWYQQALGQGPQFIFQYYEEEERQRGNFPDRFSGHQFPNYSSELNVNALLLGDSALYLCASSAGGAKSDTQYFGPGTRLTVL.

J is TRBJ2-1 and V is TRBV4-2, with 10 bases matching TRBD2. Germline loops: CDR1 LGHNA, CDR2 YNFKEQ. Trimming at V came to 0 bases and at J to 3 bases, leaving 2 bases not matched to a gene. This CDR3 has 16 residues. CDR3 loop: CASSQETSGFYNEQFF. The CDR3 DNA sequence: TGTGCCAGCAGCCAAGAGACTAGCGGGTTCTACAATGAGCAGTTCTTC.